The present TCR beta chain was sequenced within a study of OX40 agonist ivuxolimab in advanced cancers. With regard to this clone: Its target is not known.

Repertoires were generated with immunoSEQ multiplex PCR, while TCRdb's copy carries only in-frame clones and drops some. The data contain roughly 48,000 clones, roughly 80% of them singletons. The germline V gene has CDR1 GTSNPN and CDR2 SVGIG (reference sequence). This CDR3 comprises 15 residues. V lost 2 bases, J lost 2 bases, and 13 bases lay in between. Study observations and caveats: Both CD4+ and CD8+ T cell populations in blood had undergone clonal expansion by week 6 at 0.1 to 3.0 mg/kg.

V usage is TRBV30 and J usage is TRBJ2-1, with D tentatively TRBD1 or TRBD2 (6 bases each). The sample was CD4+ or CD8+ T cells sorted from blood, taken in a trial of the OX40 agonist ivuxolimab. This TCR derives from an adult with an advanced solid tumor such as melanoma, head and neck, liver or kidney cancer. In DNA, the CDR3 is TGTGCCTGGAGTTCGGGGGCAGGGACCTACAATGAGCAGTTCTTC. Its translation is CAWSSGAGTYNEQFF.